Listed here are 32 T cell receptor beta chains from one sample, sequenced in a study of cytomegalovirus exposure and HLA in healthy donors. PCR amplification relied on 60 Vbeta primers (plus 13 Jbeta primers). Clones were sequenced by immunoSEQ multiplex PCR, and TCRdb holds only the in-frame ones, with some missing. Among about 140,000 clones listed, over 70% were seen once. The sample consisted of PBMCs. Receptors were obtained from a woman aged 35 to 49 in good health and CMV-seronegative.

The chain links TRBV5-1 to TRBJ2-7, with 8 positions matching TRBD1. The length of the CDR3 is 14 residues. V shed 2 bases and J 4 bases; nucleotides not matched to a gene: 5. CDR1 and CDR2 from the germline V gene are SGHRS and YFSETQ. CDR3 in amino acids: CASSLTTGEYEQYF. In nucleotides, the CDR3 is TGCGCCAGCAGCTTAACGACAGGGGAATACGAGCAGTACTTC.

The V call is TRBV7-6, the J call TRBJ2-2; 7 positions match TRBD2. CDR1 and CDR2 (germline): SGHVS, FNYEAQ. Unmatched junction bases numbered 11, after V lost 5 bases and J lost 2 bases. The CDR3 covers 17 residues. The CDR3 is CASSIGTNFLNTGELFF. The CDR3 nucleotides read TGTGCCAGCAGCATCGGGACTAATTTTTTAAACACCGGGGAGCTGTTTTTT. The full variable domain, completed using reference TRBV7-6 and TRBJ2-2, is GAGVSQSPRYKVTKRGQDVALRCDPISGHVSLYWYRQALGQGPEFLTYFNYEAQQDKSGLPNDRFSAERPEGSISTLTIQRTEQRDSAMYRCASSIGTNFLNTGELFFGEGSRLTVL.

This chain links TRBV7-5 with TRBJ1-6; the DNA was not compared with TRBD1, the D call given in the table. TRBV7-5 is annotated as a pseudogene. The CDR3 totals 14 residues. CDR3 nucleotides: TGTGCCAGAAGCCTTTGGGCAGAGAATTCACCCCTCCACTTT. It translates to CARSLWAENSPLHF.

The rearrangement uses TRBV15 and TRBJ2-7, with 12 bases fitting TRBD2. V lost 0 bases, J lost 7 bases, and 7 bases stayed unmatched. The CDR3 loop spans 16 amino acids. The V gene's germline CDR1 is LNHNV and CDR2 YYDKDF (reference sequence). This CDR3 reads CATSRDRGLAGLEQYF. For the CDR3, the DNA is TGTGCCACCAGCAGAGATCGGGGACTAGCGGGTTTAGAGCAGTACTTC.

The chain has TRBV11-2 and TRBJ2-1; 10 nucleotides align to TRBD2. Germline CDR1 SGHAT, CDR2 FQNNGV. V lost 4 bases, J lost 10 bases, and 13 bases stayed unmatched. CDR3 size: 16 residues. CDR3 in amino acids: CASSSDPSGRRGEQFF. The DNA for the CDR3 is TGTGCCAGCAGCTCGGACCCTAGCGGGAGACGTGGAGAGCAGTTCTTC.

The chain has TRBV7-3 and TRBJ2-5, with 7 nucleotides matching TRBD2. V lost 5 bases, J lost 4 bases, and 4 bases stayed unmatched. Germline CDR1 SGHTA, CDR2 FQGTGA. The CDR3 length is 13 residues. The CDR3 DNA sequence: TGTGCCAGCAGCCCCTCGGGAGGAGAGACCCAGTACTTC. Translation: CASSPSGGETQYF.

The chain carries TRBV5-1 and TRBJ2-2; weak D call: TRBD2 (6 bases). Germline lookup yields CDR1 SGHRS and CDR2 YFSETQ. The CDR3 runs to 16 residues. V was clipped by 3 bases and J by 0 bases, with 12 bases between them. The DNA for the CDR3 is TGCGCCAGCAGCTCTGGGGTAGCGGCGAACACCGGGGAGCTGTTTTTT. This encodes CASSSGVAANTGELFF.

In DNA, the CDR3 is TGTGCCAGCAGAGGGGACACGCTCAAAGGCTACACCTTC. Its protein is CASRGDTLKGYTF. The chain uses TRBV6-6 and TRBJ1-2, with D maybe TRBD1 (6 bases). The CDR3 length is 13 residues. Trimming removed 6 bases at V and 8 bases at J, with 16 bases between. Germline V gene lookup returns CDR1 MNHNY and CDR2 SVGAGI (reference sequence).

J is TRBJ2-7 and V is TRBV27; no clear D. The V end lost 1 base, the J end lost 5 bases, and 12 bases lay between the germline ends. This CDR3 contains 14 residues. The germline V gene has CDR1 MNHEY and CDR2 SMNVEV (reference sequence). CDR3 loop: CASSLWAGFHEQYF. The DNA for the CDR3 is TGTGCCAGCAGTTTATGGGCAGGATTCCACGAGCAGTACTTC.

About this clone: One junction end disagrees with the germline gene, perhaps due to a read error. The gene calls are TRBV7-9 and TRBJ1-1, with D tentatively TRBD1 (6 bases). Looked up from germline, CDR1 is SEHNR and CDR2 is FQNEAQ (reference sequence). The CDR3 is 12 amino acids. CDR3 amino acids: CSSRPGVSEAFF. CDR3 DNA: TGTTCCAGCAGGCCAGGGGTCTCTGAAGCTTTCTTT.

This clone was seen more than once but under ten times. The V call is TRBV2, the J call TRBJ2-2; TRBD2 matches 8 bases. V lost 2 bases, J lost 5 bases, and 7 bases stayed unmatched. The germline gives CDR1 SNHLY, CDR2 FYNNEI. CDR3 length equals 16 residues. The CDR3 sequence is CASSETGGVGTGELFF. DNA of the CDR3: TGTGCCAGCAGTGAAACCGGGGGGGTCGGGACCGGGGAGCTGTTTTTT. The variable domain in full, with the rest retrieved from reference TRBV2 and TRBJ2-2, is EPEVTQTPSHQVTQMGQEVILRCVPISNHLYFYWYRQILGQKVEFLVSFYNNEISEKSEIFDDQFSVERPDGSNFTLKIRSTKLEDSAMYFCASSETGGVGTGELFFGEGSRLTVL.

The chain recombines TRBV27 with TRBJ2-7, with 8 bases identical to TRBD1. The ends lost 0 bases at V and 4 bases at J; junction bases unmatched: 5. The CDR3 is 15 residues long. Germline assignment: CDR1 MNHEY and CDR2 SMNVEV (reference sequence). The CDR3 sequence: CASSLSRQGLYEQYF. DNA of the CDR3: TGTGCCAGCAGTTTATCCCGACAGGGGTTGTACGAGCAGTACTTC.

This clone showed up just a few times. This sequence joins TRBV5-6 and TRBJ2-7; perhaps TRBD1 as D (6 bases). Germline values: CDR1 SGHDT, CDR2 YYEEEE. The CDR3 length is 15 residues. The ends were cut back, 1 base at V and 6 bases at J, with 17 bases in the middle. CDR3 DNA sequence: TGTGCCAGCAGCTTGAATATACAGGGTTGGGGCGAGCAGTACTTC. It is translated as CASSLNIQGWGEQYF. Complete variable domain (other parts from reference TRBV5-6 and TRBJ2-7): DAGVTQSPTHLIKTRGQQVTLRCSPKSGHDTVSWYQQALGQGPQFIFQYYEEEERQRGNFPDRFSGHQFPNYSSELNVNALLLGDSALYLCASSLNIQGWGEQYFGPGTRLTVT.

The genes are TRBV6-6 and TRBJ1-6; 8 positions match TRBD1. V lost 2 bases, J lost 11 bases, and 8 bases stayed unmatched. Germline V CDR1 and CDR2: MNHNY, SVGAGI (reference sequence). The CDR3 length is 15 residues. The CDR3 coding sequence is TGTGCCAGCAGTTACGCTGACAGGGGAGTTACACCCCTCCACTTT. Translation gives CASSYADRGVTPLHF.

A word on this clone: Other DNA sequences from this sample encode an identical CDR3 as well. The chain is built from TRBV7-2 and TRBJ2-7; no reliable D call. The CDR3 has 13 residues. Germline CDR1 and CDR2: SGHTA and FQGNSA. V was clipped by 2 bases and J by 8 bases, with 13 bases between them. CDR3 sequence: CASSLPGLRKQYF. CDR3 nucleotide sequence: TGTGCCAGCAGCTTACCAGGTCTACGAAAGCAGTACTTC.

The CDR3: CASSVVGTSGPTDTQYF. The CDR3 coding sequence is TGTGCCAGCAGCGTAGTAGGAACTAGCGGACCCACAGATACGCAGTATTTT. The V and J genes are TRBV9 and TRBJ2-3, with TRBD2 identical over 8 bases. CDR3 length: 17 amino acids. Trimming removed 0 bases from V and 2 bases from J; junction bases left unmatched: 8. Germline loops: CDR1 SGDLS, CDR2 YYNGEE.

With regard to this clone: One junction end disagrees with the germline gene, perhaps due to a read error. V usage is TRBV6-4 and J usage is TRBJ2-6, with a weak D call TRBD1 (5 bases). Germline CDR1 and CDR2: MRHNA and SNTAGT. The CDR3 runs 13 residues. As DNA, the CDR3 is TGTGCCAGCAGCGTGTCTGGGGCCAACGGCCTGACTTTC. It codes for CASSVSGANGLTF.

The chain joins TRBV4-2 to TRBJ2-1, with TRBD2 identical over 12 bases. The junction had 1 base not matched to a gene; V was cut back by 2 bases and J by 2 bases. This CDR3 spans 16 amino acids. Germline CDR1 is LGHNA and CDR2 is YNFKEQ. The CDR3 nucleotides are TGTGCCAGCAGCCAAAGGACTAGCGGGACCTACAATGAGCAGTTCTTC. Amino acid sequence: CASSQRTSGTYNEQFF.

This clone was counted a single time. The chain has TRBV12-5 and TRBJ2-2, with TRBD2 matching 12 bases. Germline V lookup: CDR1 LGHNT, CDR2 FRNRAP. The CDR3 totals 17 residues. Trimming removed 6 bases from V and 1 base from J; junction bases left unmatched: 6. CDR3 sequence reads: CASGSTGLAGNTGELFF. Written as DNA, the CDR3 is TGTGCTAGTGGCTCGACGGGACTAGCGGGGAACACCGGGGAGCTGTTTTTT. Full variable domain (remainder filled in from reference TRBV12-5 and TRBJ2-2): DARVTQTPRHKVTEMGQEVTMRCQPILGHNTVFWYRQTMMQGLELLAYFRNRAPLDDSGMPKDRFSAEMPDATLATLKIQPSEPRDSAVYFCASGSTGLAGNTGELFFGEGSRLTVL.

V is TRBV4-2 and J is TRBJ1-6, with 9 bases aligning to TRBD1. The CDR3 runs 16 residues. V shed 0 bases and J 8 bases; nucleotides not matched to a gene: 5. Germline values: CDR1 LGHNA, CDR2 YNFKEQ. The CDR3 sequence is CASSQDKDRGDSPLHF. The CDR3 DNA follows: TGTGCCAGCAGCCAAGATAAGGACAGGGGCGATTCACCCCTCCACTTT.

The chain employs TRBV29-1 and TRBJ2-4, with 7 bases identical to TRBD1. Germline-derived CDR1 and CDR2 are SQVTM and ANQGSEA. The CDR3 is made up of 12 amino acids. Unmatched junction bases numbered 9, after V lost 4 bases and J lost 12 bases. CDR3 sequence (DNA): TGCAGCGTTGTCAGGGGGAGCGACAGTCAGTACTTC. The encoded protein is CSVVRGSDSQYF.

As DNA, the CDR3 is TGTGCCAGCAGGAATCAAGGGGATTTGAACACTGAAGCTTTCTTT. Protein sequence: CASRNQGDLNTEAFF. This chain connects TRBV6-5 to TRBJ1-1; possible D gene TRBD1, 5 bases. The V gene's germline CDR1 is MNHEY and CDR2 SVGAGI. This CDR3 has 15 residues. Trimming pared 6 bases from V and 0 bases from J, leaving 14 bases between.

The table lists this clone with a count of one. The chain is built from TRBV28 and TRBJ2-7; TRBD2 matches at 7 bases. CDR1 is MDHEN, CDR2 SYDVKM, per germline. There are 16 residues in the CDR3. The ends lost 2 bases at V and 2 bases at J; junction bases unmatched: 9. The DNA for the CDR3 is TGTGCCAGCAGTTTAGGCTTTGAGCGGGGAACCTACGAGCAGTACTTC. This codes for CASSLGFERGTYEQYF.

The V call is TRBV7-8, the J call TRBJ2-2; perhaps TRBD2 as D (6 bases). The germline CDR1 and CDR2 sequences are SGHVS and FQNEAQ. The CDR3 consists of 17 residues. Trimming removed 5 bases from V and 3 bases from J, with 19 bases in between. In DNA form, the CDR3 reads TGTGCCAGCAGCCCCCGGACTAAAAGGGACCACACCGGGGAGCTGTTTTTT. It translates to CASSPRTKRDHTGELFF.

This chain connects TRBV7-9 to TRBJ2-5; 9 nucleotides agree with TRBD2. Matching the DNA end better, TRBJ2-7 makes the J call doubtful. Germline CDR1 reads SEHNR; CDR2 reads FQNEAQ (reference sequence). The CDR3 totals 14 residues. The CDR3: CASSLLAGVDEQYF. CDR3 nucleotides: TGTGCCAGCAGCTTATTAGCGGGAGTGGACGAGCAGTACTTC.

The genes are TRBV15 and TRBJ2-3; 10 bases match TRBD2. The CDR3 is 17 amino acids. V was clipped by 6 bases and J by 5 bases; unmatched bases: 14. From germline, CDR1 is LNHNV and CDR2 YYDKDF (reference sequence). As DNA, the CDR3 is TGTGCCACCAGAGGAGCGGGGGGGCCTTTCGTCCGAGATACGCAGTATTTT. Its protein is CATRGAGGPFVRDTQYF. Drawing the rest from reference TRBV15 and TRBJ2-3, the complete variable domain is DAMVIQNPRYQVTQFGKPVTLSCSQTLNHNVMYWYQQKSSQAPKLLFHYYDKDFNNEADTPDNFQSRRPNTSFCFLDIRSPGLGDTAMYLCATRGAGGPFVRDTQYFGPGTRLTVL.

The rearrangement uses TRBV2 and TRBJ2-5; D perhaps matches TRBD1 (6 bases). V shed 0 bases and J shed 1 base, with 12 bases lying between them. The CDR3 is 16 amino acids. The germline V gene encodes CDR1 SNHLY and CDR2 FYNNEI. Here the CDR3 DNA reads TGTGCCAGCAGTGAAGCGCTTTCCAGGGGCCAAGAGACCCAGTACTTC. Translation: CASSEALSRGQETQYF. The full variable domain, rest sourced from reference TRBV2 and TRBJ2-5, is EPEVTQTPSHQVTQMGQEVILRCVPISNHLYFYWYRQILGQKVEFLVSFYNNEISEKSEIFDDQFSVERPDGSNFTLKIRSTKLEDSAMYFCASSEALSRGQETQYFGPGTRLLVL.

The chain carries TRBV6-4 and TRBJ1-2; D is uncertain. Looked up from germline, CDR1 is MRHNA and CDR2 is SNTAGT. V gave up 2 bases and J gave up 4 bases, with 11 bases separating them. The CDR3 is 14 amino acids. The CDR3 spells CASSDDLSFYGYTF. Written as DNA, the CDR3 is TGTGCCAGCAGTGACGATCTAAGCTTCTATGGCTACACCTTC.

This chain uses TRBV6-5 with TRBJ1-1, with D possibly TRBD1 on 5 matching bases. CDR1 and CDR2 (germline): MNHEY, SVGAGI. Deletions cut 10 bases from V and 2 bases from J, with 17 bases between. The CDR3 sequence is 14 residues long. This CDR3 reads CATLERGLNTEAFF. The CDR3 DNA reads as TGTGCCACCCTAGAAAGGGGACTCAACACTGAAGCTTTCTTT.

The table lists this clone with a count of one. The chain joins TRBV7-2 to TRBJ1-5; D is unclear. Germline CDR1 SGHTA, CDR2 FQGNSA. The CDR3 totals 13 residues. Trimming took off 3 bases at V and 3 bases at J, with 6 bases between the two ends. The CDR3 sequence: CASSFGHNQPQHF. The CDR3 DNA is TGTGCCAGCAGCTTTGGGCACAATCAGCCCCAGCATTTT.

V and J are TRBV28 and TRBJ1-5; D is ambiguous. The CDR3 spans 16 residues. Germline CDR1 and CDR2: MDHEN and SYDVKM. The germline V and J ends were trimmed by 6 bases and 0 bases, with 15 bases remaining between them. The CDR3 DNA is TGTGCCAGCAGAACCCCGCGAGGCGATAGCAATCAGCCCCAGCATTTT. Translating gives CASRTPRGDSNQPQHF. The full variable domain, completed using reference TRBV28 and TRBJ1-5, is DVKVTQSSRYLVKRTGEKVFLECVQDMDHENMFWYRQDPGLGLRLIYFSYDVKMKEKGDIPEGYSVSREKKERFSLILESASTNQTSMYLCASRTPRGDSNQPQHFGDGTRLSIL.

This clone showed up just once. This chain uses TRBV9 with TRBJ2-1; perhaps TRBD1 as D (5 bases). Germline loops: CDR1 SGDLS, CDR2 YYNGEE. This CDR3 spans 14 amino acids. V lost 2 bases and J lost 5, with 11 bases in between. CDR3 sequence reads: CASSVMPGHNEQFF. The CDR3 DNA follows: TGTGCCAGCAGCGTTATGCCAGGGCACAATGAGCAGTTCTTC.